This record covers a single TCR beta chain. Its target is unknown. Thawed PBMCs were FACS-sorted into unstimulated CD4+CD25+CD127- regulatory T cells, CD4+CD25- non-regulatory cells, CD4 and CD8 cells. The method was immunoSEQ multiplex PCR; TCRdb's version includes in-frame clones alone and lacks a portion of them. This table holds under 20,000 clones, 82% found once. Germline V gene lookup returns CDR1 GTSNPN and CDR2 SVGIG (reference sequence). With 3 bases clipped from V and 4 bases from J, the junction kept 7 bases outside the gene matches. The CDR3 consists of 15 residues. These data come from a study of Tregs in tolerant kidney transplant recipients. Study observations and caveats: The most relevant donor-specific Treg TCRbeta repertoire apparently came from expansion with activated donor B cells.

Sequencing input: Tregs from blood. The chain links TRBV30 to TRBJ2-2; TRBD1 matches at 8 bases. The TCR was taken from a human donor in good health. The CDR3 DNA sequence: TGTGCCTGGAGGGGCTCGGACAGGGCCACCGGGGAGCTGTTTTTT. Its translation is CAWRGSDRATGELFF.